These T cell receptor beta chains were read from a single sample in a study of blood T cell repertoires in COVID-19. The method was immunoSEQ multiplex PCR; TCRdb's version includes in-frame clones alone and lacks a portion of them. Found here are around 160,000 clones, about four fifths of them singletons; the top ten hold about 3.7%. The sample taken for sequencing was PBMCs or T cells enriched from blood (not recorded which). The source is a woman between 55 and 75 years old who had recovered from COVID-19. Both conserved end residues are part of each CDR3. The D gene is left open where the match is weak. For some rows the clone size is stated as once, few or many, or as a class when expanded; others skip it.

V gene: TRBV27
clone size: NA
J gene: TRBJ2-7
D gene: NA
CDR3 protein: CASRRFPGTSSYEQYF
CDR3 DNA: TGTGCCAGCAGAAGATTCCCCGGGACAAGCTCCTACGAGCAGTACTTC

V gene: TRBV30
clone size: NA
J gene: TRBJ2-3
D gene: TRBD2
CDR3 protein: CAWSEAAGGLLTDTQYF
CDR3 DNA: TGTGCCTGGAGTGAGGCAGCGGGGGGACTACTCACAGATACGCAGTATTTT

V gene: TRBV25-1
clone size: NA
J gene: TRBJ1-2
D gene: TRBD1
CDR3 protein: CASSEDGTGVWGYTF
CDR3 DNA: TGTGCCAGCAGTGAAGACGGGACAGGGGTTTGGGGCTACACCTTC

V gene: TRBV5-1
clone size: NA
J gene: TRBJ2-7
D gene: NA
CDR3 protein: CASSLSGGYEQYF
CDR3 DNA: TGCGCCAGCAGCTTGTCCGGCGGCTACGAGCAGTACTTC

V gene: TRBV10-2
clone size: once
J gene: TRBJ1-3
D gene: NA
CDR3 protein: CASSESGGNTIYF
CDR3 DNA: TGCGCCAGCAGTGAGTCCGGGGGAAACACCATATATTTT

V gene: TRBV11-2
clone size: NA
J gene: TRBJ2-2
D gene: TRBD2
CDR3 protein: CASRAMSGGAGELFF
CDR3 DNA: TGTGCCAGCAGGGCGATGAGCGGGGGGGCCGGGGAGCTGTTTTTT

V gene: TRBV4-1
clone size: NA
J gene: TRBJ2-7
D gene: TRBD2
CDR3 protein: CASSQEEAGGAYEQYF
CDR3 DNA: TGCGCCAGCAGCCAAGAGGAAGCGGGGGGGGCCTACGAGCAGTACTTC

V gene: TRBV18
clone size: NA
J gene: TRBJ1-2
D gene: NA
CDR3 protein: CASSPDATTEGYTF
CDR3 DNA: TGTGCCAGCTCACCAGATGCGACCACGGAGGGCTACACCTTC

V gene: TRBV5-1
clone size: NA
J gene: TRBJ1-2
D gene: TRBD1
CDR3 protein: CASSGTGAAGANYGYTF
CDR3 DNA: TGCGCCAGCAGTGGGACAGGGGCCGCCGGAGCTAACTATGGCTACACCTTC

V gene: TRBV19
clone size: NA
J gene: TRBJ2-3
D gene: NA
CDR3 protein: CASSIEARVTDTQYF
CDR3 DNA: TGTGCCAGTAGTATAGAGGCCAGGGTAACAGATACGCAGTATTTT

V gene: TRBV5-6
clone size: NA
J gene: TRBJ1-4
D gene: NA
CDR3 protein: CASSIGGRTHYEKLFF
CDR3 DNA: TGTGCCAGCAGCATCGGAGGGCGGACTCACTATGAAAAACTGTTTTTT

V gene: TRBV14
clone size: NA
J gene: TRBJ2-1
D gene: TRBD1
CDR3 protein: CASSQVKGGAYNEQFF
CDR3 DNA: TGTGCCAGCAGCCAAGTTAAAGGGGGCGCCTACAATGAGCAGTTCTTC

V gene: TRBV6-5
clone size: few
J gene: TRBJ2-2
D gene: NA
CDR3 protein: CAISNPGHLTGELFF
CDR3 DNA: TGTGCCATCTCCAATCCGGGACACCTCACCGGGGAGCTGTTTTTT

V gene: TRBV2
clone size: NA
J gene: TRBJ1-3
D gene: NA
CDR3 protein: CASRSYSTNTIYF
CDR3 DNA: TGTGCCAGCAGATCGTACAGCACTAACACCATATATTTT

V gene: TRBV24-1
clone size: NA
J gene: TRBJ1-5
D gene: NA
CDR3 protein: CATSAGGVNQPQHF
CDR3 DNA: TGTGCCACCAGTGCCGGGGGGGTCAATCAGCCCCAGCATTTT

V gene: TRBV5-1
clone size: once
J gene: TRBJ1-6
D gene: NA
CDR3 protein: CASSLSGNYNSPLHF
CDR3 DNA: TGCGCCAGCAGCTTATCAGGGAACTACAATTCACCCCTCCACTTT

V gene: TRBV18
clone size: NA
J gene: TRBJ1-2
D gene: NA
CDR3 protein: CASSNDGNYGYTF
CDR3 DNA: TGTGCCAGCTCAAACGACGGGAACTATGGCTACACCTTC

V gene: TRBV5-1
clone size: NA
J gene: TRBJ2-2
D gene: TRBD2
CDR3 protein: CASSLRPGLAGPGELFF
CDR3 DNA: TGCGCCAGCAGCTTGCGGCCGGGACTAGCGGGACCCGGGGAGCTGTTTTTT

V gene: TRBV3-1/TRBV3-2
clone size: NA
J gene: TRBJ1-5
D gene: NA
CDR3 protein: CASSQGRGEQPQHF
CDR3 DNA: TGTGCCAGCAGCCAGGGCAGGGGAGAGCAGCCCCAGCATTTT